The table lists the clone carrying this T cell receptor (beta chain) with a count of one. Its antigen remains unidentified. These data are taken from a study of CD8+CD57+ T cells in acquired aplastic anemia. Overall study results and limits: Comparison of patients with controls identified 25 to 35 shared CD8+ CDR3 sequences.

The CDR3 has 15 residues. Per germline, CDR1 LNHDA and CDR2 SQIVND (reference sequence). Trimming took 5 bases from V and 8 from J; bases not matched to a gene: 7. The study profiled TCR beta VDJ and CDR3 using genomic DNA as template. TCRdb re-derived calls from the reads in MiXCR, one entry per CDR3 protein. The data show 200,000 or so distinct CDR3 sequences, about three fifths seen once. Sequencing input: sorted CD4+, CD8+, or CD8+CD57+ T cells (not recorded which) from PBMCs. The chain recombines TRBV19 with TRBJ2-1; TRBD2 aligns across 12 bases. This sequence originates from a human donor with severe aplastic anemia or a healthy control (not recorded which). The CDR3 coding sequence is TGTGCCAGTAGTTTATCTAGCGGGAGGGCCGATGAGCAGTTCTTC. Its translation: CASSLSSGRADEQFF.